This entry concerns a single TCR beta chain. The data derive from a study of blood T cell repertoires in COVID-19. Overall study context: Samples came from the United States, Italy and Spain, spanning acute and convalescent COVID-19. PBMCs, B-cell-depleted T cells, or T cells were the source of the cDNA or gDNA that made up the material.

Source study methods: How many nucleated cells were present was estimated from reference gene primer amplification. Here immunoSEQ multiplex PCR was the method, and the copy in TCRdb shows in-frame clones only, minus some. D and trimming come from the DNA, and the V and J calls and clone size come from that table. Here the sample spans about 240,000 clones, roughly 80% being singletons. Sequencing input: peripheral blood. This TCR was sampled from a woman between 55 and 75 years old with active or convalescent COVID-19.

The CDR3, as DNA: TGTGCCAGCTGGCGGGGGGACAGAGCTTATGGCTACACCTTC. Protein: CASWRGDRAYGYTF. The chain couples TRBV2 to TRBJ1-2, with 7 positions matching TRBD1. V lost 8 bases to trimming and J lost 5 bases; unmatched junction nucleotides: 11. CDR3 length: 14 residues. The germline V gene has CDR1 SNHLY and CDR2 FYNNEI.